This is a list of T cell receptor beta chains from one sample in a study of blood T cells in healthy people across ages. A single record per CDR3 protein comes from TCRdb applying MiXCR to the 5' RACE reads. The top ten hold approximately 4.1% of the sample, which has roughly 1.5 million distinct CDR3 sequences, approximately 43% seen once. The sequenced material came from blood. These receptors came from a woman in her late teens or twenties in good health. Each CDR3 is given with its conserved first and last residue. Fields, in order: CDR3 length, J gene, V gene, clone size, D gene, CDR3 protein, CDR3 DNA. D genes are given only for firm matches. Expanded clones are given a class, and other clones once, few, many or no size at all.

cdr3_length: 14; j_call: TRBJ2-2; v_call: TRBV6-4; clone_size: .; d_call: TRBD2; cdr3_aa: CASSERGDTGELFF; cdr3_nt: TGTGCCAGCAGTGAGCGGGGGGACACCGGGGAGCTGTTTTTT
cdr3_length: 16; j_call: TRBJ1-1; v_call: TRBV4-1; clone_size: .; d_call: TRBD1; cdr3_aa: CASSQGFRTGNTEAFF; cdr3_nt: TGCGCCAGCAGCCAAGGTTTCCGGACAGGGAACACTGAAGCTTTCTTT
cdr3_length: 16; j_call: TRBJ2-1; v_call: TRBV7-2; clone_size: .; d_call: TRBD2; cdr3_aa: CASSLATSGTQETQFF; cdr3_nt: TGTGCCAGCAGCTTGGCGACTAGCGGGACTCAAGAGACCCAGTTCTTC
cdr3_length: 14; j_call: TRBJ1-1; v_call: TRBV5-5; clone_size: .; d_call: .; cdr3_aa: CASSLYGENTEAFF; cdr3_nt: TGTGCCAGCAGCTTGTATGGAGAGAACACTGAAGCTTTCTTT
cdr3_length: 14; j_call: TRBJ2-5; v_call: TRBV27; clone_size: .; d_call: .; cdr3_aa: CASSSIWGQETQYF; cdr3_nt: TGTGCCAGCAGTTCGATTTGGGGCCAAGAGACCCAGTACTTC
cdr3_length: 15; j_call: TRBJ2-2; v_call: TRBV12-3/TRBV12-4; clone_size: few; d_call: .; cdr3_aa: CASSSGLPITGELFF; cdr3_nt: TGTGCCAGCAGTTCCGGACTACCTATCACCGGGGAGCTGTTTTTT
cdr3_length: 16; j_call: TRBJ2-4; v_call: TRBV10-3; clone_size: few; d_call: .; cdr3_aa: CAISEVPLIAKNIQYF; cdr3_nt: TGTGCCATCAGCGAAGTACCCTTAATAGCCAAAAACATTCAGTACTTC
cdr3_length: 14; j_call: TRBJ2-4; v_call: TRBV19; clone_size: .; d_call: .; cdr3_aa: CASSKHAAKNIQYF; cdr3_nt: TGTGCCAGTAGTAAACACGCAGCCAAAAACATTCAGTACTTC
cdr3_length: 14; j_call: TRBJ2-1; v_call: TRBV20-1; clone_size: few; d_call: .; cdr3_aa: CSARIGADYNEQFF; cdr3_nt: TGCAGTGCTAGAATCGGGGCTGACTACAATGAGCAGTTCTTC
cdr3_length: 13; j_call: TRBJ1-5; v_call: TRBV20-1; clone_size: many; d_call: .; cdr3_aa: CSARRGGNQPQHF; cdr3_nt: TGCAGTGCGAGGAGGGGGGGCAATCAGCCCCAGCATTTT
cdr3_length: 15; j_call: TRBJ2-5; v_call: TRBV20-1; clone_size: many; d_call: TRBD1; cdr3_aa: CSARVGTGELETQYF; cdr3_nt: TGCAGTGCTAGAGTTGGGACAGGGGAGTTAGAGACCCAGTACTTC
cdr3_length: 15; j_call: TRBJ1-5; v_call: TRBV7-2; clone_size: few; d_call: TRBD1; cdr3_aa: CASSLGDSTNQPQHF; cdr3_nt: TGTGCCAGCAGCTTAGGGGACAGTACCAATCAGCCCCAGCATTTT
cdr3_length: 14; j_call: TRBJ2-2; v_call: TRBV6-2/TRBV6-3; clone_size: .; d_call: .; cdr3_aa: CASSYSATSGELFF; cdr3_nt: TGTGCCAGCAGTTACTCGGCAACGAGCGGGGAGCTGTTTTTT
cdr3_length: 14; j_call: TRBJ2-7; v_call: TRBV6-6; clone_size: many; d_call: .; cdr3_aa: CASIDDRRTNEQYF; cdr3_nt: TGTGCCAGCATTGATGACAGGAGGACGAACGAGCAGTACTTC
cdr3_length: 13; j_call: TRBJ1-1; v_call: TRBV15; clone_size: few; d_call: TRBD1; cdr3_aa: CATSTHRGTEAFF; cdr3_nt: TGTGCCACCAGCACCCACAGGGGCACTGAAGCTTTCTTT
cdr3_length: 13; j_call: TRBJ1-1; v_call: TRBV3-1; clone_size: .; d_call: .; cdr3_aa: CASSQNLGTEAFF; cdr3_nt: TGTGCCAGCAGCCAGAACCTAGGGACTGAAGCTTTCTTT
cdr3_length: 17; j_call: TRBJ1-6; v_call: TRBV4-3; clone_size: few; d_call: .; cdr3_aa: CASSQEDLSSYNSPLHF; cdr3_nt: TGCGCCAGCAGCCAAGAAGACCTTAGCTCCTATAATTCACCCCTCCACTTT
cdr3_length: 13; j_call: TRBJ1-2; v_call: TRBV4-1; clone_size: few; d_call: TRBD1; cdr3_aa: CASSPRTGFVYTF; cdr3_nt: TGCGCCAGCAGCCCACGGACAGGGTTTGTCTACACCTTC
cdr3_length: 14; j_call: TRBJ1-4; v_call: TRBV7-8; clone_size: .; d_call: .; cdr3_aa: CASSSDSLNEKLFF; cdr3_nt: TGTGCCAGCAGCTCCGACAGCCTTAATGAAAAACTGTTTTTT
cdr3_length: 15; j_call: TRBJ1-2; v_call: TRBV4-1; clone_size: few; d_call: .; cdr3_aa: CASSQGDTVNYGYTF; cdr3_nt: TGCGCCAGCAGCCAGGGGGACACCGTTAACTATGGCTACACCTTC
cdr3_length: 14; j_call: TRBJ1-2; v_call: TRBV4-3; clone_size: few; d_call: .; cdr3_aa: CASSQDKGPYGYTF; cdr3_nt: TGCGCCAGCAGCCAAGATAAGGGGCCTTATGGCTACACCTTC
cdr3_length: 12; j_call: TRBJ1-2; v_call: TRBV20-1; clone_size: few; d_call: TRBD1; cdr3_aa: CSAPEQGGGYTF; cdr3_nt: TGCAGTGCTCCCGAACAGGGGGGCGGCTACACCTTC
cdr3_length: 13; j_call: TRBJ1-2; v_call: TRBV11-2; clone_size: few; d_call: .; cdr3_aa: CASSPGRLGGYTF; cdr3_nt: TGTGCCAGCAGCCCAGGACGCCTCGGTGGCTACACCTTC
cdr3_length: 17; j_call: TRBJ1-1; v_call: TRBV7-9; clone_size: .; d_call: .; cdr3_aa: CASSTSPPGYAYTEAFF; cdr3_nt: TGTGCCAGCAGCACTAGTCCGCCAGGATACGCATACACTGAAGCTTTCTTT
cdr3_length: 14; j_call: TRBJ2-7; v_call: TRBV7-8; clone_size: few; d_call: .; cdr3_aa: CASSPDLRSYEQYF; cdr3_nt: TGTGCCAGCAGCCCTGATTTAAGATCCTACGAGCAGTACTTC
cdr3_length: 11; j_call: TRBJ1-2; v_call: TRBV20-1; clone_size: once; d_call: .; cdr3_aa: CSAGTGKGYTF; cdr3_nt: TGCAGTGCGGGTACAGGGAAAGGCTACACCTTC
cdr3_length: 14; j_call: TRBJ2-3; v_call: TRBV6-1; clone_size: few; d_call: .; cdr3_aa: CASSEPGTSDTQYF; cdr3_nt: TGTGCCAGCAGTGAGCCTGGTACATCTGATACGCAGTATTTT
cdr3_length: 12; j_call: TRBJ1-2; v_call: TRBV20-1; clone_size: few; d_call: TRBD1; cdr3_aa: CSAATGDHGYTF; cdr3_nt: TGCAGTGCCGCGACAGGGGACCATGGCTACACCTTC
cdr3_length: 15; j_call: TRBJ2-1; v_call: TRBV20-1; clone_size: few; d_call: TRBD2; cdr3_aa: CSARLELAGYNEQFF; cdr3_nt: TGCAGTGCTAGGCTCGAACTAGCGGGGTACAATGAGCAGTTCTTC